This section outlines one T cell receptor (beta chain) sequence together with its context. No antigen is known for it. This entry comes from a study of T cell responses to AZD1222 COVID-19 vaccine. Points from the study as a whole: Spike-specific TCR breadth and depth rose after two AZD1222 doses.

The data were produced by immunoSEQ multiplex PCR, yet TCRdb's version contains in-frame clones alone and is incomplete. Among some 140,000 clones listed, about 88% were seen once. Germline-derived CDR1 and CDR2 are MGHDK and SYGVNS. The CDR3 covers 15 residues. Trimming stripped 5 bases from V and 0 bases from J, with 10 bases between. This chain joins TRBV25-1 and TRBJ1-4; D gene unclear. The receptor was isolated from an adult in good health. The material sequenced was peripheral blood, taken on day 0 of AZD1222 vaccination. The CDR3 loop is CASSHYGTTNEKLFF. The CDR3 DNA sequence: TGTGCCAGCAGTCATTACGGGACAACTAATGAAAAACTGTTTTTT.